This note documents a single T cell receptor (beta chain) sequence. Its antigen remains unidentified. An end of the junction does not agree with germline; a read error may underlie this. This entry comes from a study of OX40 agonist ivuxolimab in advanced cancers. Study as a whole: Patients received intravenous ivuxolimab every 2 weeks at 0.01 to 10 mg/kg.

Produced via immunoSEQ multiplex PCR; TCRdb's table is partial and in-frame only. The sample contains 30,000 or so clones, roughly 80% of which appear only once. Study-wide results and limits: Normalized expansion of T-cell clones was also low for some nonresponders. CD4+ T cells averaged fewer expanded clones than CD8+ T cells.

The TCR originated in an adult with an advanced solid tumor such as melanoma, head and neck, liver or kidney cancer. Sequenced here: CD4+ or CD8+ T cells sorted from blood, sampled in a trial of the OX40 agonist ivuxolimab.

CDR3 in DNA: TGTGCCGGCAGTGGGGAACCATACGAGCAGTACTTC. This encodes CAGSGEPYEQYF. The J gene is TRBJ2-7, the V gene TRBV7-3, with D uncertain. The CDR3 consists of 12 residues. The germline V gene has CDR1 SGHTA and CDR2 FQGTGA. Combining the CDR3 with reference TRBV7-3 and TRBJ2-7 gives the whole variable domain GAGVSQTPSNKVTEKGKYVELRCDPISGHTALYWYRQSLGQGPEFLIYFQGTGAADDSGLPNDRFFAVRPEGSVSTLKIQRTERGDSAVYLCAGSGEPYEQYFGPGTRLTVT.